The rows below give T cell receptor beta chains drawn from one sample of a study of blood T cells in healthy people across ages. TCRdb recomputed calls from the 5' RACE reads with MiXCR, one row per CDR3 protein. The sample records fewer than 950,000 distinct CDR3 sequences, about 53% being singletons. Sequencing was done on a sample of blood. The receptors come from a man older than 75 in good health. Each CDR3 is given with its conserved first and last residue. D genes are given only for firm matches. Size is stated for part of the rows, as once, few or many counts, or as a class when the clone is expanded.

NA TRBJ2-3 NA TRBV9 TGTGCCAGCAGCGTAGGGAGCCCTGGGTTTAGCACAGATACGCAGTATTTT CASSVGSPGFSTDTQYF
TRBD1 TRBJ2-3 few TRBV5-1 TGCGCCAGCAGTCTGCTCCGGGACAGGGCCGCAGATACGCAGTATTTT CASSLLRDRAADTQYF
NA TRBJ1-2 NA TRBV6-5 TGTGCCAGCAGTTACGGGGACACTAGGAACTATGGCTACACCTTC CASSYGDTRNYGYTF
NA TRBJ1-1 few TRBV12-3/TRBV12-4 TGTGCCAGCAGTTTTTCGGGCGGAGGGGGAGCTTTCTTT CASSFSGGGGAFF
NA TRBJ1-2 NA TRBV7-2 TGTGCCAGCAGCTTAAGCCAGGCTGGCTACACCTTC CASSLSQAGYTF
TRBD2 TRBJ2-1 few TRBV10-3 TGTGCCATCAAAGTGGGGAACAGGGCGGGACTAGCGGGAGGGAGCTCCTACAATGAGCAGTTCTTC CAIKVGNRAGLAGGSSYNEQFF
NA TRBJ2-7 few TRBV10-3 TGTGCCATCAGTGACTACCTCTACGAGCAGTACTTC CAISDYLYEQYF
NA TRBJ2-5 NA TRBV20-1 TGCAGTGGTGGAGGGAAGGAGACCCAGTACTTC CSGGGKETQYF
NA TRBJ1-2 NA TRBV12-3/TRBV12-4 TGTGCCAGCCGTTGGGTCGGGGGCTACACCTTC CASRWVGGYTF
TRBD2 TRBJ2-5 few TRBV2 TGTGCCAGCCAGAGGCAGCGGGAGGATGGGACCCAGTACTTC CASQRQREDGTQYF
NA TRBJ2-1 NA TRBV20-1 TGCAGTGCGGCGGGAATAGCGGACAATGTGCAGTTCTTC CSAAGIADNVQFF
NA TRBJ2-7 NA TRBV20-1 TGCAGTGCTAGAGACGCGGCGAGCGGGTCCTACAAGCAGTACTTC CSARDAASGSYKQYF
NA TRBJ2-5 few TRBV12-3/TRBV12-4 TGTGCCAGCAGTCCCTGGGCAGAGACCCAGTACTTC CASSPWAETQYF
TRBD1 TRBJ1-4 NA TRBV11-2 TGTGCCAGCAGCCCCCGGGACAGGGGTAATGATAAACTGTTTTTT CASSPRDRGNDKLFF
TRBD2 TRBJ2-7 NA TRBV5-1 TGCGCCAGCAGCCGACCACTAGCGGGAGTGAACGAGCAGTACTTC CASSRPLAGVNEQYF
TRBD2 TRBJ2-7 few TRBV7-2 TGTGCCAGCAACCTGGACGGGGGGACCTACGAGCAGTACTTC CASNLDGGTYEQYF
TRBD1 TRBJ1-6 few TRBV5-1 TGCGCCAGCAGCTACGGGACAGGGGAATCACCCCTCCACTTT CASSYGTGESPLHF
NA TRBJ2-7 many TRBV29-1 TGCAGCGTTGGGGGGGTAACCTACGAGCAGTACTTC CSVGGVTYEQYF
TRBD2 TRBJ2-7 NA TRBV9 TGTGCCAGCAGCGTAGCAACTAGCGGGAGTCCCTACGAGCAGTACTTC CASSVATSGSPYEQYF
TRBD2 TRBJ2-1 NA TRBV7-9 TGTGCCAGCAGTGCCGGGACTAGCGACCTCAATGAGCAGTTCTTC CASSAGTSDLNEQFF
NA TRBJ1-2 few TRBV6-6 TGTGCCAGCAGTTACACACACACCTTC CASSYTHTF
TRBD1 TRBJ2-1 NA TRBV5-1 TGCGCCAGCAGCTTAACAGGGGAGTCCTACAATGAGCAGTTCTTC CASSLTGESYNEQFF
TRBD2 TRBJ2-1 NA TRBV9 TGTGCCAGCAGCGTAGCTGGGACTAGCGGGTACAATGAGCAGTTCTTC CASSVAGTSGYNEQFF
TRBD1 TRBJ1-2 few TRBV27 TGTGCCAGCACTCCCACAGGGGCCAACTATGGCTACACCTTC CASTPTGANYGYTF
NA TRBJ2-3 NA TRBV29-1 TGCAGCGTTGAATCCCCAGAAGGCACAGATACGCAGTATTTT CSVESPEGTDTQYF
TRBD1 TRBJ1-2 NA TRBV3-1 TGTGCCAGCAGCCAAGCCGGCAGGGGGGCCTATGGCTACACCTTC CASSQAGRGAYGYTF
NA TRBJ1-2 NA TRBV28 TGTGCCAGCACCCCCTCGGGGGCGGGCTATGGCTACACCTTC CASTPSGAGYGYTF
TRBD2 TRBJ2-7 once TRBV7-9 TGTGCCAGCAGCCTCGGGGGTACTAGCGGGAGAGATTACGAGCAGTACTTC CASSLGGTSGRDYEQYF
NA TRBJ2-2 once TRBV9 TGTGCCAGCAGCGGGGTACCGCGGACCGGGGAGCTGTTTTTT CASSGVPRTGELFF
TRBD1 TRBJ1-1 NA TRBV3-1 TGTGCCAGCAGCCCGTCGACAGGGAGAGCTTTCTTT CASSPSTGRAFF
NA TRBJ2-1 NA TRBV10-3 TGTGCCATCAGCGACGTAGGTACACTAACCTACAATGAGCAGTTCTTC CAISDVGTLTYNEQFF
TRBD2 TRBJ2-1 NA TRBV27 TGTGCCAGCAGTCCCCGGGGTAGCGGGGGGCGGAATGAGCAGTTCTTC CASSPRGSGGRNEQFF
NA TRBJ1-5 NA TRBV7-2 TGTGCCAGCAGCTTAGGAAGGACAGCTGCCCATCAGCCCCAGCATTTT CASSLGRTAAHQPQHF
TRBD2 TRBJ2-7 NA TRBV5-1 TGTGCCAGCAGCGTAGGGACTAGCGGGCCCTACGAGCAGTACTTC CASSVGTSGPYEQYF
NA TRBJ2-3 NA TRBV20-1 TGCAGTGCCCGGGTCCCAACTGTACAGACTTCAGATACGCAGTATTTT CSARVPTVQTSDTQYF
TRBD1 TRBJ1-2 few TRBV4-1 TGCGCCAGCAGCCGGGACAGGGTTATCTCGGGCTACACCTTC CASSRDRVISGYTF
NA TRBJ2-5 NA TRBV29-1 TGCAGCGTCCAGAACGAAGAGACCCAGTACTTC CSVQNEETQYF
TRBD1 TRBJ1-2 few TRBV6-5 TGTGCCAGCAGTTCGCCAGGGGGCCGTGGCTACACCTTC CASSSPGGRGYTF
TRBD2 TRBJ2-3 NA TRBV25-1 TGTGCCAGCAGTCCCAAGAGGACTAGCGGGAGGTCGAACACAGATACGCAGTATTTT CASSPKRTSGRSNTDTQYF
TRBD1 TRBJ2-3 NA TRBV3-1 TGTGCCAGCAGCCAGAGGGACAGGCACAGATACGCGTATTTT CASSQRDRHRYAYF
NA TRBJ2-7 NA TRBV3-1 TGTGCCAGCAGCCAACGACAGAATGGGCAGTACTTC CASSQRQNGQYF
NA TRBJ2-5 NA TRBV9 TGTGCCAGCAGCGTAGCCCCGACTGGTCCAGAGGCAGAGACCCAGTACTTC CASSVAPTGPEAETQYF
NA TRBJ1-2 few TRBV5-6 TGTGCCAGCAGCTTCGGTCAGGGTCGAGCGGATGGCTACACCTTC CASSFGQGRADGYTF
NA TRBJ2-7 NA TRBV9 TGTGCCAGCAGCGTAGGGGATAGCTCCCTGCTCGAGCAGTACTTC CASSVGDSSLLEQYF
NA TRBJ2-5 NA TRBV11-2 TGTGCCAGCAGCCGGGACTTTCGAGAGACCCAGTACTTC CASSRDFRETQYF
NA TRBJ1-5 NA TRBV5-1 TGCGCCAGCAGCTTAACAGGGTTCTCGGGGCAGCCCCAGCATTTT CASSLTGFSGQPQHF
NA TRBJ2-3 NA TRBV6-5 TGTGCCAGCAGTATACTAGCAGGAGCAGATACGCAGTATTTT CASSILAGADTQYF
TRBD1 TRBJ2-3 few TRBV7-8 TGTGCCAGCAGCGCCCGGGACAGGGGGACAGATACGCAGTATTTT CASSARDRGTDTQYF
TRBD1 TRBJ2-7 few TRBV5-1 TGCGCCAGCAGCGTTGGGGGGACAGGGACGTACGAGCAGTACTTC CASSVGGTGTYEQYF
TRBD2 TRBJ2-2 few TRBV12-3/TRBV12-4 TGTGCCAGCAGTTTACAACTAGCGGGAGTGGCCGGGGAGCTGTTTTTT CASSLQLAGVAGELFF
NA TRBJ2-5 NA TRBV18 TGTGCCAACTCACCACCGGTACAAGAGACCCAGTACTTC CANSPPVQETQYF
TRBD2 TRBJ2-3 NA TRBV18 TGTGCCAGCTCACCAGGCGGGGGGGTCACAGATACGCAGTATTTT CASSPGGGVTDTQYF
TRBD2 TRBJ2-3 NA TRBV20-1 TGCAGTGCGGGGACTAGGTTAATCACAGATACGCAGTATTTT CSAGTRLITDTQYF
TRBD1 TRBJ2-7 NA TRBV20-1 TGCAGTGCCCAACTTGGACAGGGGGCTCTCCACGAGCAGTACTTC CSAQLGQGALHEQYF
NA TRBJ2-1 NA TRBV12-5 TGTGCTAGTGGTTTGGCTAGTAGATCCCACAATGAGCAGTTCTTC CASGLASRSHNEQFF
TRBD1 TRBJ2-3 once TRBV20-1 TGCAGGGACCCGGGACAGGGCAAAGATGCGCAGTATTTT CRDPGQGKDAQYF
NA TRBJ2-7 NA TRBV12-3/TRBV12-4 TGTGCCAGCAGTTCCCAGGAGGGTACCTACGAGCAGTACTTC CASSSQEGTYEQYF
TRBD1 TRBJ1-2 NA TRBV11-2 TGTGCCAGCAGCTTAGAGGGGACAGGGTACTATGGCTACACCTTC CASSLEGTGYYGYTF
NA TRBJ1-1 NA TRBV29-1 TGCAGCGTTGAATTGGGTTTCATGAACACTGAAGCTTTCTTT CSVELGFMNTEAFF
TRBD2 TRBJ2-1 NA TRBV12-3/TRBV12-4 TGTGCCAGCAGTTTAAGCAGCGGGAGGGTCAATGAGCAGTTCTTC CASSLSSGRVNEQFF